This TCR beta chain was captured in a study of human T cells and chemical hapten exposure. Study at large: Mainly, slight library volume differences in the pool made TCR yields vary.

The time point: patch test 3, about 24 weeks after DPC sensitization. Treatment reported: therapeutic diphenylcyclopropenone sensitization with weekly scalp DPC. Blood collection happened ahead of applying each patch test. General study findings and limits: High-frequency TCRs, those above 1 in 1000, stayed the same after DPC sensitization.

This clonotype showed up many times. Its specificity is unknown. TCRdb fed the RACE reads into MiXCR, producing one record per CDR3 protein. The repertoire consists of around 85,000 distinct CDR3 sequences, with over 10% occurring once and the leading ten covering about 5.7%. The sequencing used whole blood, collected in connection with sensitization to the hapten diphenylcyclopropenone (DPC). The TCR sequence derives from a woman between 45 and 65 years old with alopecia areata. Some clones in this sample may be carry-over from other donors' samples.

This CDR3 reads CSATRDAGYGYTF. The CDR3 region has the DNA TGCAGTGCTACTCGGGACGCCGGCTATGGCTACACCTTC. This chain uses TRBV20-1 with TRBJ1-2; possible D gene TRBD1, 5 bases. The V end was cut by 4 bases, the J end by 4 bases, with 13 bases between. Germline lookup yields CDR1 DFQATT and CDR2 SNEGSKA (reference sequence). This CDR3 region has 13 residues.